These T cell receptor beta chains were read from a single sample in a study of blood T cell repertoires in COVID-19. Data came from immunoSEQ multiplex PCR; TCRdb stores just in-frame clones and leaves some out. The sample includes a few hundred thousand clones, approximately 91% of them seen just once. Sequenced: PBMCs or T cells enriched from blood (not recorded which). Receptors originate from a middle-aged woman who had been exposed to COVID-19. Both conserved end residues are part of each CDR3. A D gene is named only where the DNA matches it firmly. The listing skips clone size in some rows; elsewhere it reads once, few, many or a size class.

TRBV7-2	TRBJ1-1	TRBD1	13	-	TGTGCCAGCAGCTCAGGGGGTGGCACTGAAGCTTTCTTT	CASSSGGGTEAFF
TRBV19	TRBJ1-5	TRBD1	15	-	TGTGCCAGTAGTTCGGACAGGGTGGGCAATCAGCCCCAGCATTTT	CASSSDRVGNQPQHF
TRBV19	TRBJ2-4	-	12	-	TGTGCCAGTAGTATCGTCAAAAACATTCAGTACTTC	CASSIVKNIQYF
TRBV30	TRBJ2-2	-	15	once	TGTGCCTGGAGTCCCTCGCACTTATCCACCGGGGAGCTGTTTTTT	CAWSPSHLSTGELFF
TRBV13	TRBJ1-5	-	12	-	TGTGCCAGCAGCTACCGGGCCGGGGCCCAGCATTTT	CASSYRAGAQHF
TRBV11-2	TRBJ1-1	TRBD1	14	-	TGTGCCAGCAGCCCAGGACAGGGCGGCACTGAAGCTTTCTTT	CASSPGQGGTEAFF
TRBV3-1/TRBV3-2	TRBJ1-1	-	17	-	TGTGCCAGCAGCCACCGCGTATGGGCCCAAATGAACACTGAAGCTTTCTTT	CASSHRVWAQMNTEAFF
TRBV2	TRBJ1-1	-	15	-	TGTGCCAGAGTCGGGAGGGCACGGATGAACACTGAAGCTTTCTTT	CARVGRARMNTEAFF
TRBV15	TRBJ2-7	TRBD2	16	-	TGTGCCACCAGCAGTGTAGCGGGAGCCCCTTCCTACGAGCAGTACTTC	CATSSVAGAPSYEQYF
TRBV7-3	TRBJ2-1	TRBD2	19	-	TGTGCCAGCAGCTTATCAGGACGAACTAGCGGGGGCTCCTACAATGAGCAGTTCTTC	CASSLSGRTSGGSYNEQFF
TRBV18	TRBJ2-7	TRBD1	14	-	TGTGCCAGCTCACCCACCGGGACAGGGTACGAGCAGTACTTC	CASSPTGTGYEQYF
TRBV10-1	TRBJ2-1	-	15	once	TGCGCCAGCAGTGAAGAAAAGGGGGCCTACAATGAGCAGTTCTTC	CASSEEKGAYNEQFF
TRBV5-6	TRBJ1-6	-	14	-	TGTGCCAGCAGCTTGACAGGGCTTAATTCACCCCTCCACTTT	CASSLTGLNSPLHF
TRBV24-1	TRBJ1-5	TRBD1	16	-	TGTGCCACCAGTGAAACCTCCGGGACAGATAATCAGCCCCAGCATTTT	CATSETSGTDNQPQHF
TRBV30	TRBJ2-7	TRBD2	16	-	TGTGCCTGGAGTGTAGCAAATCCGGGACTAGGAAGCGAGCAGTACTTC	CAWSVANPGLGSEQYF
TRBV6-5	TRBJ2-1	-	14	-	TGTGCCAGCATTCGGGGGGCCTCAGGCAATGAGCAGTTCTTC	CASIRGASGNEQFF
TRBV14	TRBJ2-1	-	14	-	TGTGCCAGCAGCCAGGCTAGTCTAAGCAATGAGCAGTTCTTC	CASSQASLSNEQFF
TRBV19	TRBJ1-1	-	18	-	TGTGCCAGTAGTATAGAAAGCCTAAGGGGGGGCGTAGGGACTGAAGCTTTCTTT	CASSIESLRGGVGTEAFF
TRBV27	TRBJ1-1	-	15	-	TGTGCCAGCAGCCGTACCTCCAGTTGGAACACTGAAGCTTTCTTT	CASSRTSSWNTEAFF
TRBV11-3	TRBJ1-1	TRBD1	15	-	TGTGCCAGCAGCGGAAGACAGGGGGGAGGAACTGAAGCTTTCTTT	CASSGRQGGGTEAFF
TRBV6-5	TRBJ1-1	-	13	-	TGTGCCAGCCCAGTCGGTCCGGGCACTGAAGCTTTCTTT	CASPVGPGTEAFF
TRBV4-3	TRBJ1-3	-	18	-	TGCGCCAGCAGCCAAGATGGGGGGGGTTCATCCTCTGGAAACACCATATATTTT	CASSQDGGGSSSGNTIYF
TRBV10-1	TRBJ1-1	TRBD1	15	-	TGCGCCAGCAGCCGCCAGACAGGGGAGAACACTGAAGCTTTCTTT	CASSRQTGENTEAFF
TRBV12-5	TRBJ2-2	-	17	-	TGTGCTAGTGGTTTGGTCGGACCCCACAGGGTCACAGGGGAGCTGTTTTTT	CASGLVGPHRVTGELFF
TRBV7-2	TRBJ2-1	TRBD2	14	few	TGTGCCAGCAGCCTGGGGAGGGAGGGGAGTGAGCAGTTCTTC	CASSLGREGSEQFF
TRBV5-4	TRBJ1-4	-	15	once	TGTGCCAGCAGCTTCGCGGGATCAACTAATGAAAAACTGTTTTTT	CASSFAGSTNEKLFF
TRBV7-3	TRBJ2-1	-	15	-	TGTGCCAGCAGCTCCCCCAGGACAGGGAGGGATGAGCAGTTCTTC	CASSSPRTGRDEQFF
TRBV19	TRBJ2-3	TRBD1	17	-	TGTGCCAGTAGTATAGCATCCAGGACAGGGAGGAGGGATACGCAGTATTTT	CASSIASRTGRRDTQYF
TRBV7-9	TRBJ1-4	TRBD1	14	-	TGTGCCAGCCGATCCGGGACAGGGGGAGAAAAACTGTTTTTT	CASRSGTGGEKLFF
TRBV7-2	TRBJ2-5	TRBD2	16	-	TGTGCCAGCAGCTCCCGGACTAGCAGCCGACAAGAGACCCAGTACTTC	CASSSRTSSRQETQYF
TRBV3-1/TRBV3-2	TRBJ1-3	-	16	-	TGTGCCAGCAGCCAAGGGCCGAGCGTATCTGGAAACACCATATATTTT	CASSQGPSVSGNTIYF
TRBV11-1	TRBJ1-1	-	14	-	TGTGCCAGCAGCTTAGAACAGATGAACACTGAAGCTTTCTTT	CASSLEQMNTEAFF
TRBV5-6	TRBJ2-7	-	14	-	TGTGCCACCACGAGTCAGGGGCGTACCTACGAGCAGTACTTC	CATTSQGRTYEQYF
TRBV3-1/TRBV3-2	TRBJ1-1	-	15	-	TGTGCCAGCAGCCACACTCATTCAGGGAACACTGAAGCTTTCTTT	CASSHTHSGNTEAFF
TRBV9	TRBJ2-7	-	14	-	TGTGCCAGCAGCCCGAGGACAAACACCTACGAGCAGTACTTC	CASSPRTNTYEQYF
TRBV5-1	TRBJ1-2	TRBD1	15	-	TGCGCCAGCAGCTTTACAGGGGGCGCGGACTATGGCTACACCTTC	CASSFTGGADYGYTF
TRBV12-5	TRBJ1-1	TRBD1	18	-	TGTGCTAGTGGTTTCTTGATTCGTCCCGGGACAGGAAACACTGAAGCTTTCTTT	CASGFLIRPGTGNTEAFF
TRBV7-9	TRBJ1-2	-	14	-	TGTGCCAGCAGCCCCGCGGATTCTAACTATGGCTACACCTTC	CASSPADSNYGYTF